This T cell receptor (beta chain) derives from a study of blood T cell repertoires in COVID-19. Produced via immunoSEQ multiplex PCR; TCRdb's table is partial and in-frame only. The table records 100,000 to 150,000 clones, around 81% of them present only once. The clonotype originates from a man aged 60 to 69 with acute or convalescent COVID-19. The material sequenced was peripheral blood.

The CDR3 sequence: CASSGTGGGNSPLHF. The CDR3 DNA is TGTGCCAGCAGTGGAACAGGGGGCGGGAATTCACCCCTCCACTTT. The chain has TRBV25-1 and TRBJ1-6; the match to TRBD1 covers 9 bases. The CDR3 has 15 amino acids. Germline loops: CDR1 MGHDK, CDR2 SYGVNS. Trimming took 4 bases from V and 7 from J; bases not matched to a gene: 5.